This T cell receptor (beta chain) was identified in a study of cytomegalovirus exposure and HLA in healthy donors. Vbeta (60) and Jbeta (13) primers were used in the PCR. How the authors handled the data: A later analysis counted 65 million to 80 million unique TCR beta chains, some 12 million shared. Sequencing used immunoSEQ multiplex PCR; TCRdb keeps in-frame clones, though not all of them. V, J and clone size were drawn from that table, and D and trimming were deduced from the DNA. Among over 200,000 clones, 82% were seen once, and the ten largest hold around 5.4%. Whole-study results and caveats: Later work associated over 15,000 TCR beta sequences with HLA alleles at 0.05 false discovery rate. For presence/absence analyses, sequencing depth was assumed to be roughly uniform across donors.

This clone was counted once. The antigen remains undetermined. This CDR3 is built from 16 residues. V was shortened by 2 bases and J by 3 bases, with 18 bases between the two germline ends. Germline V gene lookup returns CDR1 GTSNPN and CDR2 SVGIG (reference sequence). The chain joins TRBV30 to TRBJ2-3; D gene uncertain. This TCR derives from a middle-aged woman in good health and CMV-seropositive. Sequenced input: PBMCs. CDR3 in DNA: TGTGCCTGGAGTCTTGCGAATAGTAGATCAACAGATACGCAGTATTTT. It specifies CAWSLANSRSTDTQYF.